The clone carrying this T cell receptor (beta chain) has a single count. Trimming removed 6 bases at V and 10 bases at J, with 12 bases between. The CDR3 is 12 amino acids. CDR1 is MDHEN and CDR2 is SYDVKM in the germline V gene. This record belongs to a study of technical replicates of blood from a few donors. Libraries were prepared by immunoSEQ multiplex PCR; TCRdb keeps only in-frame clonotypes and omits some of them. In the table there are tens of thousands of clones, 90% to 95% of which are singletons. The chain is built from TRBV28 and TRBJ1-4, with no clear D. The sequencing input was T cells isolated from PBMCs. The origin of this receptor is a human donor in good health. Written as DNA, the CDR3 is TGTGCCAGCAGGGAGAGACGGGGAAAACTGTTTTTT. Protein: CASRERRGKLFF.